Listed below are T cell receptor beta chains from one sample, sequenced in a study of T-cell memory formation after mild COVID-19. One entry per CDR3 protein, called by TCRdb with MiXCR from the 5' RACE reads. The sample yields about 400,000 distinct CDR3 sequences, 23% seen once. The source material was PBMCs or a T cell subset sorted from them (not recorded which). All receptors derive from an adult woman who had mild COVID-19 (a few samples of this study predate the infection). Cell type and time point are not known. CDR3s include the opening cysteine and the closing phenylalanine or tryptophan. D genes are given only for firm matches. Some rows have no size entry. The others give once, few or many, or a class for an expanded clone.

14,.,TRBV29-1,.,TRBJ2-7,CSVVTTGSSYEQYF,TGCAGCGTCGTAACAACAGGGAGCTCCTACGAGCAGTACTTC
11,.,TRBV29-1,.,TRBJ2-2,CSVVDTGELFF,TGCAGCGTTGTTGACACCGGGGAGCTGTTTTTT
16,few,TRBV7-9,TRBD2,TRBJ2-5,CASSHGGRGNQETQYF,TGTGCCAGCAGCCACGGAGGGCGGGGGAACCAAGAGACCCAGTACTTC
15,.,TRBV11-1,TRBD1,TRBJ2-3,CASSNDRGIKDTQYF,TGTGCCAGCAGTAACGACAGGGGAATAAAAGATACGCAGTATTTT
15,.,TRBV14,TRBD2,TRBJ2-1,CASSQGASGYNEQFF,TGTGCCAGCAGCCAAGGTGCTAGCGGCTACAATGAGCAGTTCTTC
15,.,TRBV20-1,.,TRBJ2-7,CSARDGGRSNYEQYF,TGCAGTGCTAGAGATGGGGGCAGGAGCAACTACGAGCAGTACTTC
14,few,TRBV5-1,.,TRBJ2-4,CASSGNRDSTDQYF,TGCGCCAGCAGCGGGAACAGGGACTCGACGGATCAGTACTTC
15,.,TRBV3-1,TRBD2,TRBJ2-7,CASSHMRENRDEQYF,TGTGCCAGCAGCCACATGCGGGAGAATCGGGACGAGCAGTACTTC
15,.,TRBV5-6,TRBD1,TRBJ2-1,CATRHVRGPYNEQFF,TGTGCCACCCGCCACGTTAGGGGGCCCTACAATGAGCAGTTCTTC
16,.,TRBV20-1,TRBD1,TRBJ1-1,CSARGSRGQMNTEAFF,TGCAGTGCTAGAGGGTCGAGGGGACAGATGAACACTGAAGCTTTCTTT
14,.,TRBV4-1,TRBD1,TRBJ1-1,CASSNTGEAAEAFF,TGCGCCAGCAGCAATACAGGGGAGGCGGCTGAAGCTTTCTTT
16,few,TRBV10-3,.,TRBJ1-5,CAISEGFTRGDQPQHF,TGTGCCATCAGTGAGGGTTTTACCCGGGGAGATCAGCCCCAGCATTTT
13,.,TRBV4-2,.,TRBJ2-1,CASSQDHGVEQFF,TGTGCCAGCAGCCAAGATCATGGGGTTGAGCAGTTCTTC
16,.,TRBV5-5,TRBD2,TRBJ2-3,CASSLDPGLAGDTQYF,TGTGCCAGCAGCTTGGACCCGGGACTAGCGGGAGATACGCAGTATTTT
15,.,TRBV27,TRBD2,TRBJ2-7,CASSLPGTSGREQYF,TGTGCCAGCAGTTTACCCGGGACTAGCGGGAGGGAGCAGTACTTC
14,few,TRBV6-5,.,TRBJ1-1,CASSYSRVQAEAFF,TGTGCCAGCAGTTACTCGAGAGTCCAGGCTGAAGCTTTCTTT
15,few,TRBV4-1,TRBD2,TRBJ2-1,CASSQDQGSGTEQFF,TGCGCCAGCAGCCAAGATCAGGGTAGCGGGACTGAGCAGTTCTTC
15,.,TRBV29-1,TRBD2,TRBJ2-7,CSVSGLAGAIYEQYF,TGCAGCGTCTCGGGACTAGCGGGAGCTATCTACGAGCAGTACTTC
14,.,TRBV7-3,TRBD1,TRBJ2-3,CASSLIGGPDTQYF,TGTGCCAGCAGCTTAATAGGGGGCCCAGATACGCAGTATTTT
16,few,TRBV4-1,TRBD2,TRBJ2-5,CASSRSSGGSQETQYF,TGCGCCAGCAGCCGTTCTAGCGGGGGATCGCAAGAGACCCAGTACTTC
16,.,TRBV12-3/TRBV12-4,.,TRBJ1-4,CASSSRGGLTNEKLFF,TGTGCCAGCAGCTCAAGGGGGGGACTAACTAATGAAAAACTGTTTTTT
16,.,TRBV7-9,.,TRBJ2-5,CASSTQELFHLGTQYF,TGTGCCAGCAGCACCCAGGAGCTCTTTCACTTGGGGACCCAGTACTTC
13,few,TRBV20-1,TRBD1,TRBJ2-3,CSASPGQGYTQYF,TGCAGTGCTAGCCCGGGACAGGGGTATACGCAGTATTTT
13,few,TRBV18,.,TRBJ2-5,CASSPAIQETQYF,TGTGCCAGCTCACCGGCGATCCAAGAGACCCAGTACTTC
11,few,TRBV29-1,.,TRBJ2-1,CSVREYNEQFF,TGCAGCGTTCGGGAATACAATGAGCAGTTCTTC
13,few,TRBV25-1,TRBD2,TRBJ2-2,CASSEGGTGELFF,TGTGCCAGCAGTGAGGGAGGGACCGGGGAGCTGTTTTTT
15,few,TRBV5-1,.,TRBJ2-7,CASKRTGTGPYEQYF,TGCGCCAGCAAGAGGACCGGGACGGGGCCCTACGAGCAGTACTTC
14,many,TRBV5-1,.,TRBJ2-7,CASSLAGFPYEQYF,TGCGCCAGCAGCTTGGCAGGGTTCCCTTACGAGCAGTACTTC
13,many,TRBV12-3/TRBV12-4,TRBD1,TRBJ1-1,CASSLGQETEAFF,TGTGCCAGCAGTTTGGGACAGGAGACTGAAGCTTTCTTT
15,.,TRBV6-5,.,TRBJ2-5,CASSYSSGVGETQYF,TGTGCCAGCAGTTACTCGTCGGGGGTCGGAGAGACCCAGTACTTC
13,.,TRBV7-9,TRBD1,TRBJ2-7,CASSSGQVLEQYF,TGTGCCAGCAGCTCCGGACAGGTGCTAGAGCAGTACTTC
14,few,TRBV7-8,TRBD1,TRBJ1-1,CASSSTGANTEAFF,TGTGCCAGCAGCTCTACAGGGGCCAACACTGAAGCTTTCTTT
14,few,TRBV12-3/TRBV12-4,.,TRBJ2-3,CATTLGLAADTQYF,TGTGCCACTACCCTCGGGCTAGCCGCAGATACGCAGTATTTT
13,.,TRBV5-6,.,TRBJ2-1,CASSGTGSWGQFF,TGTGCCAGCAGCGGAACAGGTTCTTGGGGGCAGTTCTTC
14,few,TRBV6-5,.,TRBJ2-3,CASSYAGGTDTQYF,TGTGCCAGCAGTTATGCGGGCGGCACAGATACGCAGTATTTT
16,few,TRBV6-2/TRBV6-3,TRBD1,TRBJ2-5,CASSSAGTGYQETQYF,TGTGCCAGCAGTTCGGCGGGGACAGGGTACCAAGAGACCCAGTACTTC
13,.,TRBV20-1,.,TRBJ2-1,CSAKRTGTHEQFF,TGCAGTGCAAAACGGACCGGGACTCATGAGCAGTTCTTC
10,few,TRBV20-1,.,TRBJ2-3,CSLATDTQYF,TGCAGCCTAGCAACAGATACGCAGTATTTT
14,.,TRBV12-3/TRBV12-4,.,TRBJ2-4,CASSRLKGKNIQYF,TGTGCCAGCAGCCGGCTGAAGGGGAAAAACATTCAGTACTTC
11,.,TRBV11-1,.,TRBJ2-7,CASTSRGEQYF,TGTGCCAGCACCTCTAGGGGGGAGCAGTACTTC
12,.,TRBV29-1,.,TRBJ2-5,CSVDGQGETQYF,TGCAGCGTTGACGGCCAGGGCGAGACCCAGTACTTC
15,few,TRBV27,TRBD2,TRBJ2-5,CASSPLAGDKETQYF,TGTGCCAGCAGTCCCCTAGCGGGCGACAAGGAGACCCAGTACTTC
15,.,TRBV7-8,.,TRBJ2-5,CASSSVLIHQETQYF,TGTGCCAGCAGCTCCGTCCTTATCCACCAAGAGACCCAGTACTTC
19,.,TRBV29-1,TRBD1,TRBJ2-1,CSGDRGATSWGQADHEQFF,TGCAGCGGAGATCGCGGGGCAACTTCTTGGGGACAGGCTGATCATGAGCAGTTCTTC
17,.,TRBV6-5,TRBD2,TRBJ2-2,CASSYVGLAGAAGELFF,TGTGCCAGCAGTTACGTGGGACTAGCGGGAGCGGCCGGGGAGCTGTTTTTT
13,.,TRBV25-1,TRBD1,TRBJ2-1,CASRQGANNEQFF,TGTGCCAGCAGACAGGGGGCGAACAATGAGCAGTTCTTC
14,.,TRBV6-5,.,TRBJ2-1,CASSTGILTNEQFF,TGTGCCAGCAGTACCGGGATCTTAACCAATGAGCAGTTCTTC
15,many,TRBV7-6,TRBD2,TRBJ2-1,CASSPGTSQYNEQFF,TGTGCCAGCAGCCCCGGGACTAGCCAGTACAATGAGCAGTTCTTC